This passage covers 16 T cell receptor beta chains from one sample sequenced in a study of blood T cells in healthy people across ages. The second PCR ran roughly 7 to 12 cycles with a sample-barcoded 5' primer and J-beta primers. Via MiXCR, TCRdb re-called the 5' RACE reads, giving one row per CDR3 protein. In the table there are about 1.7 million distinct CDR3 sequences, roughly 28% of which are singletons. Sequencing was done on a sample of blood. The receptors come from a woman in her twenties or thirties in good health.

This clonotype was found a few times. This chain's CDR3 is CSASSSGSTDTQYF. The CDR3 DNA sequence: TGCAGTGCTAGTAGTAGCGGAAGCACAGATACGCAGTATTTT. The V gene is TRBV20-1, the J gene TRBJ2-3, with D possibly matching TRBD2 (6 bases). V dropped 3 bases and J dropped 0 bases, with 10 bases sitting between them. This CDR3 is built from 14 residues. Germline V CDR1 and CDR2: DFQATT, SNEGSKA (reference sequence).

This clonotype was recorded a few times. The chain has TRBV18 and TRBJ2-3; 8 nucleotides agree with TRBD2. The J segment lost 2 bases and the V segment lost 3 bases, leaving 7 bases of the junction unmatched. Germline CDR1 and CDR2: KGHSH and LQKENI. The CDR3 is 16 residues long. The DNA for the CDR3 is TGTGCCAGCTCACCGCGTCAGCGGGGGACCACAGATACGCAGTATTTT. As protein: CASSPRQRGTTDTQYF.

This chain joins TRBV5-1 and TRBJ2-2; 11 bases fit TRBD1. Germline V CDR1 and CDR2: SGHRS, YFSETQ. After removal of 4 bases from V and 7 bases from J, the junction contained 12 bases not matched to a gene. The CDR3 contains 17 residues. The CDR3 reads CASSARTGGLKDGELFF. The CDR3, as DNA: TGCGCCAGCAGCGCGAGGACAGGGGGCCTAAAGGACGGGGAGCTGTTTTTT. Combining the CDR3 with reference TRBV5-1 and TRBJ2-2 gives the whole variable domain KAGVTQTPRYLIKTRGQQVTLSCSPISGHRSVSWYQQTPGQGLQFLFEYFSETQRNKGNFPGRFSGRQFSNSRSEMNVSTLELGDSALYLCASSARTGGLKDGELFFGEGSRLTVL.

This clonotype was counted only a few times. This sequence joins TRBV20-1 and TRBJ2-3, with D possibly called TRBD1 or TRBD2 (5 bases each). The CDR3 totals 14 residues. Trimming shortened V by 5 bases and J by 4 bases, and 16 bases separated the two germline ends. The germline V gene has CDR1 DFQATT and CDR2 SNEGSKA (reference sequence). The CDR3 bases are TGCAGTGCTTGGCCGGGGCTCCAGTCAGATACGCAGTATTTT. Translating gives CSAWPGLQSDTQYF.

Note on this clonotype: At one boundary the junction diverges from the germline segment, which might be a read error. This chain connects TRBV4-2 to TRBJ2-7; weak D call: TRBD2 (6 bases). There are 17 residues in the CDR3. Germline V gene lookup returns CDR1 LGHNA and CDR2 YNFKEQ. This CDR3 is CASSEEWGREERHEQYF. The CDR3 nucleotides are TGTGCCAGCAGCGAAGAGTGGGGCAGGGAGGAACGCCACGAGCAGTACTTC.

This chain links TRBV20-1 with TRBJ1-2; D call uncertain. V was trimmed by 0 bases and J by 8 bases, leaving 13 bases between them. CDR3 length: 13 residues. The germline CDR1 and CDR2 sequences are DFQATT and SNEGSKA (reference sequence). The CDR3 DNA reads as TGCAGTGCTAGAGACGAGGGCCGGGGAGGCTACACCTTC. This sequence encodes CSARDEGRGGYTF.

V usage is TRBV12-3 or TRBV12-4 and J usage is TRBJ2-1; D possibly corresponds to TRBD2 (7 bases). V lost 0 bases and J 5 bases, leaving 14 bases between the germline ends. CDR3 length: 16 residues. CDR3 sequence reads: CASSLAGASGDNEQFF. The CDR3 region has the DNA TGTGCCAGCAGTTTAGCGGGGGCTAGCGGTGACAATGAGCAGTTCTTC.

In this sample, this clonotype turned up a few times. The V call is TRBV6-2 or TRBV6-3, the J call TRBJ2-1; 15 bases agree with TRBD2. Germline values: CDR1 MNHEY, CDR2 SVGEGT. The J segment lost 2 bases and the V segment lost 0 bases, leaving 5 bases of the junction unmatched. The CDR3 extends over 19 amino acids. CDR3 DNA: TGTGCCAGCAGTTACTCGGGACTAGCGGGAGGTACCACCTACAATGAGCAGTTCTTC. It translates to CASSYSGLAGGTTYNEQFF.

In its sample, this clonotype was seen many times. Here the CDR3 reads CASRIYGTGKDIQYF. The CDR3 region has the DNA TGTGCCAGCAGGATATACGGGACAGGGAAAGACATTCAGTACTTC. This chain uses TRBV6-6 with TRBJ2-4, with 9 bases lining up with TRBD1. Trimming at V came to 6 bases and at J to 8 bases, leaving 11 bases not matched to a gene. Germline V lookup: CDR1 MNHNY, CDR2 SVGAGI (reference sequence). The length of the CDR3 is 15 residues.

This clonotype was seen only a few times. This chain joins TRBV19 and TRBJ2-1; 11 nucleotides match TRBD2. This CDR3 region has 16 residues. CDR1 and CDR2 from the germline V gene are LNHDA and SQIVND (reference sequence). V lost 8 bases and J lost 4; bases outside the gene matches: 10. The chain's CDR3 is CASGASGLAAYNEQFF. CDR3 sequence (DNA): TGTGCCAGTGGGGCTTCGGGACTAGCGGCATACAATGAGCAGTTCTTC.

The rearrangement links TRBV12-2 to TRBJ1-2; the table's TRBD1 call for D was not verified on the DNA. TRBV12-2 is assigned pseudogene status. This CDR3 has 15 amino acids. The DNA for the CDR3 is TGTGCAAGTCGCTTATCGGACAGGGCGGGCTATGGCTACACCTTC. This gives the protein CASRLSDRAGYGYTF.

For this clonotype: Possible read error: a much larger clone is one base away. The V call is TRBV19, the J call TRBJ2-6; D might be TRBD2 (7 bases). In germline, CDR1 is LNHDA, CDR2 SQIVND (reference sequence). This CDR3 is built from 13 residues. CDR3 residues: CASSNRGASVLTF. The DNA for the CDR3 is TGTGCCAGTAGCAATCGGGGGGCCAGCGTCCTGACTTTC. The full variable domain, its missing parts supplied by reference TRBV19 and TRBJ2-6, is DGGITQSPKYLFRKEGQNVTLSCEQNLNHDAMYWYRQDPGQGLRLIYYSQIVNDFQKGDIAEGYSVSREKKESFPLTVTSAQKNPTAFYLCASSNRGASVLTFGAGSRLTVL.

This chain connects TRBV29-1 to TRBJ1-1; 8 positions agree with TRBD1. The CDR3 is 13 residues long. Germline V gives CDR1 SQVTM, CDR2 ANQGSEA. V was pared by 5 bases and J by 4 bases, with 6 bases of the junction left unmatched. The CDR3 sequence is CSVPGGQGTEAFF. CDR3 nucleotide sequence: TGCAGCGTTCCAGGGGGCCAGGGCACTGAAGCTTTCTTT.

This clonotype was seen many times. The chain has TRBV5-1 and TRBJ1-1; D might be TRBD1 (5 bases). The V gene lost 0 bases and the J gene lost 8 bases, with 11 bases spanning the gap. Germline values: CDR1 SGHRS, CDR2 YFSETQ. CDR3 length: 13 amino acids. The CDR3 nucleotides read TGCGCCAGCAGCTTGGGGCAGGGAGGAGAAGCTTTCTTT. Its protein is CASSLGQGGEAFF.

The chain links TRBV6-1 to TRBJ1-5; the D is unclear. V was pared by 5 bases and J by 7 bases, with 18 bases between. Per the germline V gene, CDR1 is MNHNS and CDR2 is SASEGT. The CDR3 length is 15 residues. The CDR3 nucleotides are TGTGCCAGCAGTTCACCCGGGGTAAAGAACCAGCCCCAGCATTTT. It codes for CASSSPGVKNQPQHF.

This clonotype was seen a handful of times. The chain is built from TRBV20-1 and TRBJ2-1, with 9 bases fitting TRBD2. J gave up 0 bases and V 0 bases, and 15 bases lay outside the gene matches. The germline gives CDR1 DFQATT, CDR2 SNEGSKA (reference sequence). There are 20 residues in the CDR3. The CDR3 sequence: CSARDPLAGSPADSYNEQFF. The CDR3 DNA reads TGCAGTGCTAGAGATCCGCTAGCGGGGTCACCGGCGGACTCCTACAATGAGCAGTTCTTC.